This TCR beta chain was recorded in a study of T-cell memory formation after mild COVID-19. Turning to the study itself: The two donors had largely donor-specific TCR clusters.

There are 12 residues in the CDR3. Per the germline V gene, CDR1 is MDHEN and CDR2 is SYDVKM. V was cut by 1 base and J by 7 bases, with 7 bases left in between. cDNA libraries for TCR alpha and TCR beta, carrying sample barcodes and UMIs, came from 5'RACE with constant-segment primers. TCRdb ran MiXCR on the 5' RACE reads and lists one entry per CDR3 protein. Of 180,000 or so distinct CDR3 sequences in the sample, more than 9% are singletons; the top ten hold about 3.5%. Sequencing was carried out using PBMCs or a T cell subset sorted from them (not recorded which). This TCR was sampled from a man aged 18 to 35 who had mild COVID-19 (a few samples of this study predate the infection). Cell type and time point are not known. The V gene is TRBV28, the J gene TRBJ2-5; no firm D call. This CDR3 is CASSLYPATQYF. The CDR3 DNA reads TGTGCCAGCAGTTTATACCCCGCGACCCAGTACTTC.